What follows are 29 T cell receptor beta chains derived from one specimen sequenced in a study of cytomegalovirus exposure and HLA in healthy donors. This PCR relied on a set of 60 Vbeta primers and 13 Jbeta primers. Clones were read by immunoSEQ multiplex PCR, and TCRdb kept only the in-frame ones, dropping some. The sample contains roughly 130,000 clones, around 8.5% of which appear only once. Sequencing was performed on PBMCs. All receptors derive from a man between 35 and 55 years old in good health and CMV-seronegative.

Here the CDR3 reads CASSEAWAGGREQYF. The CDR3 DNA reads TGTGCCAGCAGTGAAGCTTGGGCGGGGGGGCGCGAGCAGTACTTC. The chain joins TRBV6-1 to TRBJ2-7; 9 nucleotides agree with TRBD2. Unmatched junction bases numbered 6, after V lost 0 bases and J lost 6 bases. Germline V gene sequence: CDR1 MNHNS, CDR2 SASEGT. The CDR3 sequence is 15 residues long.

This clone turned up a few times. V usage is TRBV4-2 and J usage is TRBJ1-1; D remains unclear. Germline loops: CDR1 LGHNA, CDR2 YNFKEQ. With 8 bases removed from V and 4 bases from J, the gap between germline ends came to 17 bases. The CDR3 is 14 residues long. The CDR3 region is CASAPAGRGTEAFF. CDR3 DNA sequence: TGTGCCAGCGCCCCAGCCGGGAGAGGCACTGAAGCTTTCTTT.

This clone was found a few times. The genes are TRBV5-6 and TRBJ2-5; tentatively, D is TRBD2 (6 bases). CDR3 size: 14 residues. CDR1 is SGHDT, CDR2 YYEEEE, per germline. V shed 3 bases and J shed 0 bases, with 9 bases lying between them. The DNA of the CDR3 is TGTGCCAGCAGCTCTGGGACTCACCAAGAGACCCAGTACTTC. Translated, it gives CASSSGTHQETQYF. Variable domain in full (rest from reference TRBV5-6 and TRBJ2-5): DAGVTQSPTHLIKTRGQQVTLRCSPKSGHDTVSWYQQALGQGPQFIFQYYEEEERQRGNFPDRFSGHQFPNYSSELNVNALLLGDSALYLCASSSGTHQETQYFGPGTRLLVL.

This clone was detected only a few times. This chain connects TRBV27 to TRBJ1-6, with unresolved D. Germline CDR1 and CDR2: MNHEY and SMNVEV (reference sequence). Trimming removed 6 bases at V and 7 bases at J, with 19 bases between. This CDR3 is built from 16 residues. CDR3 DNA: TGTGCCAGCAGCCCCCCCGGTCCTCGTGCGAATTCACCCCTCCACTTT. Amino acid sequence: CASSPPGPRANSPLHF.

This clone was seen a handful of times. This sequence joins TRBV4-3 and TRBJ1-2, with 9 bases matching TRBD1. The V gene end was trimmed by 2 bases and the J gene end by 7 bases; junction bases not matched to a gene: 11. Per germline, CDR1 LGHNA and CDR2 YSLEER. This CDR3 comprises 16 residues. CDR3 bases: TGCGCCAGCAGCCAAAGAACTAACAGGGGGCGAGGTGGCTACACCTTC. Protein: CASSQRTNRGRGGYTF.

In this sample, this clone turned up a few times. In DNA form, the CDR3 reads TGTGCCTGGACGGTCAGGGCCACAGATACGCAGTATTTT. Translation gives CAWTVRATDTQYF. The V and J genes are TRBV30 and TRBJ2-3; perhaps TRBD1 as D (5 bases). The CDR3 spans 13 residues. The germline V and J ends were trimmed by 4 bases and 2 bases, with 10 bases remaining between them. Germline CDR1 is GTSNPN and CDR2 is SVGIG (reference sequence).

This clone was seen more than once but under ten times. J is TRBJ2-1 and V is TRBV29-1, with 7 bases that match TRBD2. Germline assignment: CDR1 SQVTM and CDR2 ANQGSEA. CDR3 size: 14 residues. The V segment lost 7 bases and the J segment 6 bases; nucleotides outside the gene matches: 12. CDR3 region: CSALRGSSSNEQFF. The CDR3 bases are TGCAGCGCCCTGCGGGGGAGCTCTTCCAATGAGCAGTTCTTC.

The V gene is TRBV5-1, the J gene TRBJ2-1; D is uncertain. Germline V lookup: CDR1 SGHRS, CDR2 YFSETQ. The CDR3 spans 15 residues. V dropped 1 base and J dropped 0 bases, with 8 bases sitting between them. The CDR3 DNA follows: TGCGCCAGCAGCTTGAACTTTCCCTCCTACAATGAGCAGTTCTTC. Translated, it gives CASSLNFPSYNEQFF.

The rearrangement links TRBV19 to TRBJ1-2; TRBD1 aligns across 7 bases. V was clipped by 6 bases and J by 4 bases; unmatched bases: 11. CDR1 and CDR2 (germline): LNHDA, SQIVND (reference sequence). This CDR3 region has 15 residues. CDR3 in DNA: TGTGCCAGTAGCCCGGGACAGCGACCTCTCTATGGCTACACCTTC. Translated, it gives CASSPGQRPLYGYTF.

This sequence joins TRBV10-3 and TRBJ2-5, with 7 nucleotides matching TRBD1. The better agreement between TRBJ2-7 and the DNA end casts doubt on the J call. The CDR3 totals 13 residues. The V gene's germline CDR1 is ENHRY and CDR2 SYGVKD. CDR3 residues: CAISPGQSYEQYF. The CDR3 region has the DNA TGTGCCATCAGTCCGGGACAGAGTTACGAGCAGTACTTC.

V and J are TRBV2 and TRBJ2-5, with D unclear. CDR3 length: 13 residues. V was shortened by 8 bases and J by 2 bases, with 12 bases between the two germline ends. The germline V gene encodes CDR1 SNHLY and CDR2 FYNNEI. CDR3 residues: CASLGSEQETQYF. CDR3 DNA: TGTGCCAGCCTAGGTTCAGAACAAGAGACCCAGTACTTC.

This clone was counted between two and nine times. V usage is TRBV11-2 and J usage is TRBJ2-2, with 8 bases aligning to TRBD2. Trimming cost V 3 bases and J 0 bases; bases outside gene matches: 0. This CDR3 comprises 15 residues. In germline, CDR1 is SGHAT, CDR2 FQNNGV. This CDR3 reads CASSFSGANTGELFF. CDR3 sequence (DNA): TGTGCCAGCAGCTTTAGCGGGGCGAACACCGGGGAGCTGTTTTTT.

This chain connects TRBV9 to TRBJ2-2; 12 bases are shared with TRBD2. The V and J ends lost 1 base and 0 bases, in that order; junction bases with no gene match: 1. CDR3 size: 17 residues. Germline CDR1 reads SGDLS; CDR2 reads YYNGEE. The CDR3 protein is CASSVPSGGANTGELFF. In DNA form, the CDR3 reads TGTGCCAGCAGCGTACCTAGCGGGGGGGCGAACACCGGGGAGCTGTTTTTT.

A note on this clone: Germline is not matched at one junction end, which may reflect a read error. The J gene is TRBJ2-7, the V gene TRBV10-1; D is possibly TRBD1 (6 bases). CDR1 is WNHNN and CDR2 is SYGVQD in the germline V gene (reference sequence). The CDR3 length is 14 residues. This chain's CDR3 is CASSESGTNHERYF. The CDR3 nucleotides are TGCGCCAGCAGTGAGTCCGGGACAAACCACGAGCGGTACTTC.

In DNA, the CDR3 is TGCAGCGTGACGCTACAGGGGTCCCCCGCTTTCTTT. Its protein product is CSVTLQGSPAFF. The rearrangement links TRBV29-1 to TRBJ1-1, with TRBD1 matching over 7 bases. Germline loops: CDR1 SQVTM, CDR2 ANQGSEA. CDR3 length: 12 residues. The ends lost 6 bases at V and 11 bases at J; junction bases unmatched: 12. Using reference TRBV29-1 and TRBJ1-1 for the parts outside the CDR3, the full variable domain is SAVISQKPSRDICQRGTSLTIQCQVDSQVTMMFWYRQQPGQSLTLIATANQGSEATYESGFVIDKFPISRPNLTFSTLTVSNMSPEDSSIYLCSVTLQGSPAFFGQGTRLTVV.

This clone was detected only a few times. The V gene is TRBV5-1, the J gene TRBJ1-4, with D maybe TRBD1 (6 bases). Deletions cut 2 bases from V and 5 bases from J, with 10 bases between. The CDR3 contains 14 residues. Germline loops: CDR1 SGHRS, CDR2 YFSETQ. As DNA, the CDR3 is TGCGCCAGCAGCTTCCTCACAGGGAATGAAAAACTGTTTTTT. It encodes CASSFLTGNEKLFF. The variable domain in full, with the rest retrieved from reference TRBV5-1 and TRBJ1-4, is KAGVTQTPRYLIKTRGQQVTLSCSPISGHRSVSWYQQTPGQGLQFLFEYFSETQRNKGNFPGRFSGRQFSNSRSEMNVSTLELGDSALYLCASSFLTGNEKLFFGSGTQLSVL.

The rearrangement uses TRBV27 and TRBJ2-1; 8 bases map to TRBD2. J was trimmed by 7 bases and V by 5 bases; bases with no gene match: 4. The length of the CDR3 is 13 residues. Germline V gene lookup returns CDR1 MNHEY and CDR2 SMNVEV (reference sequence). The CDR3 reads CASSPGGGNEQFF. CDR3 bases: TGTGCCAGCAGTCCCGGGGGGGGGAATGAGCAGTTCTTC.

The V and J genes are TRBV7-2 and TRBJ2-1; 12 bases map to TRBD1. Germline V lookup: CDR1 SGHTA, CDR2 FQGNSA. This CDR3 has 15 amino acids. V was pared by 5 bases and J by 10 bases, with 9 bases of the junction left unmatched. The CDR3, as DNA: TGTGCCAGCAGCCAAACCGGGACAGGGGGCCGAGAGCAGTTCTTC. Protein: CASSQTGTGGREQFF.

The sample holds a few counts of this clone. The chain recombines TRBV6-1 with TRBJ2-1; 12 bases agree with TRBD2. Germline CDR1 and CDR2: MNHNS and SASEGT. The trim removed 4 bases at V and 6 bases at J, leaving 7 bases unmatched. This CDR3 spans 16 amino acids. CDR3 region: CASSGAWTSGANEQFF. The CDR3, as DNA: TGTGCCAGCAGTGGCGCTTGGACTAGCGGGGCCAATGAGCAGTTCTTC.

The CDR3 loop is CASSKDRITDTQYF. The CDR3, as DNA: TGCGCCAGCAGCAAGGACAGAATCACAGATACGCAGTATTTT. V usage is TRBV10-1 and J usage is TRBJ2-3, with a tentative D call TRBD1 (6 bases). Germline CDR1 is WNHNN and CDR2 is SYGVQD (reference sequence). With 6 bases removed from V and 2 bases from J, the gap between germline ends came to 12 bases. This CDR3 comprises 14 residues.

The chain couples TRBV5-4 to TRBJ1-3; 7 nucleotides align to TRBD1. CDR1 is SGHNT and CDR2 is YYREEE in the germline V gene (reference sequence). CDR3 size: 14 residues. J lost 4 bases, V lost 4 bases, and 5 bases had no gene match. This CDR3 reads CASSPDRAGNTIYF. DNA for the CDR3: TGTGCCAGCAGCCCCGACAGGGCAGGAAACACCATATATTTT.

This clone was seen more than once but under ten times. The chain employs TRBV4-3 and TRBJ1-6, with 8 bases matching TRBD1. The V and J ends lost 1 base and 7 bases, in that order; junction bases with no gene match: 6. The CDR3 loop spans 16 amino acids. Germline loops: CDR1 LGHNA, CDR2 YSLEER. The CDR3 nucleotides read TGCGCCAGCAGCCAAGCCAACAGGGGGTTCAATTCACCCCTCCACTTT. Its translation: CASSQANRGFNSPLHF.

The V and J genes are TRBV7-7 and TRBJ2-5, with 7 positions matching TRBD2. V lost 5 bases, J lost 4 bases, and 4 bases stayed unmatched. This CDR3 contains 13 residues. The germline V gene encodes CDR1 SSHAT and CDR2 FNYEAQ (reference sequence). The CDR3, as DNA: TGTGCCAGCAGCATAAGACTAGCAGAGACCCAGTACTTC. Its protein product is CASSIRLAETQYF.

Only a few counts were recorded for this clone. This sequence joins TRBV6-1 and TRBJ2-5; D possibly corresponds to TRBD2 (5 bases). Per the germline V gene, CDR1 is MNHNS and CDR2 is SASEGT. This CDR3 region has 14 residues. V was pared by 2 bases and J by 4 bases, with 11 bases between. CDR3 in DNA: TGTGCCAGCAGTGAACGGGCGAGGGCAGAGACCCAGTACTTC. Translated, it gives CASSERARAETQYF.

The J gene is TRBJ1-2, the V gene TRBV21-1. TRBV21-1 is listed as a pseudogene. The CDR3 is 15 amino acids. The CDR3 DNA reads TGTGCCAGCAGGAAGACGGGGGTTTTCAACTATGGCTACACCTTC. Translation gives CASRKTGVFNYGYTF.

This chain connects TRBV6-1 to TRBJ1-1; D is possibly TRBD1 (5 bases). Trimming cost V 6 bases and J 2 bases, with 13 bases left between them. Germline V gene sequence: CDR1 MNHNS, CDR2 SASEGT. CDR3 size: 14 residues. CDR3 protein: CASRFGGINTEAFF. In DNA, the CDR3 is TGTGCCAGCAGGTTCGGGGGGATCAACACTGAAGCTTTCTTT.

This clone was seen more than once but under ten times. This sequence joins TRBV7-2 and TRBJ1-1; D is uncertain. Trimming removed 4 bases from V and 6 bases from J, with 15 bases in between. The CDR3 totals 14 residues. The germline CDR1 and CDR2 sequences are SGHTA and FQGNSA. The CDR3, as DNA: TGTGCCAGCAGCTCGGGGTACAGTAACCCTGAAGCTTTCTTT. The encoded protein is CASSSGYSNPEAFF.

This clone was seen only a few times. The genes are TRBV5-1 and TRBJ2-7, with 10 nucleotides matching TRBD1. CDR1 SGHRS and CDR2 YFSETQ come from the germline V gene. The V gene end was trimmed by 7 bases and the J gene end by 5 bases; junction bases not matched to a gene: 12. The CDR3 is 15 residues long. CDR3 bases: TGCGCCAGCGCAAACCCCGGGACAGGGGTCAACGAGCAGTACTTC. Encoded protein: CASANPGTGVNEQYF. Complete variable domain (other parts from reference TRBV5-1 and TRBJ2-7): KAGVTQTPRYLIKTRGQQVTLSCSPISGHRSVSWYQQTPGQGLQFLFEYFSETQRNKGNFPGRFSGRQFSNSRSEMNVSTLELGDSALYLCASANPGTGVNEQYFGPGTRLTVT.

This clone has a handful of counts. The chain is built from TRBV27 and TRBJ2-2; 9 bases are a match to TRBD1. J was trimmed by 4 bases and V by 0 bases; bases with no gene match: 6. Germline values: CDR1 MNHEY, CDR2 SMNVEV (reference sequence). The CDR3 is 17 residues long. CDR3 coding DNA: TGTGCCAGCAGTTTATCGTTGGGACAGGGAGGCACCGGGGAGCTGTTTTTT. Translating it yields CASSLSLGQGGTGELFF.